This TCR beta chain was obtained from a study of OX40 agonist ivuxolimab in advanced cancers. Findings of the study overall: Clonal expansion by week 6 occurred in CD4+ and CD8+ blood T cells (at 0.1 to 3.0 mg/kg).

Sequenced by immunoSEQ multiplex PCR; TCRdb stores in-frame clones only, minus some. The sample yields approximately 61,000 clones, about 80% seen once. With regard to this clone: Its antigen is currently unknown.

CDR1 and CDR2 from the germline V gene are MNHNY and SVGAGI (reference sequence). With 5 bases clipped from V and 2 bases from J, the junction kept 9 bases outside the gene matches. This CDR3 region has 15 residues. This sample comprised CD4+ or CD8+ T cells sorted from blood, obtained in a trial of the OX40 agonist ivuxolimab. The sequence came from an adult with an advanced solid tumor such as melanoma, head and neck, liver or kidney cancer. The chain is built from TRBV6-6 and TRBJ2-7; the match to TRBD1 covers 7 bases. The DNA for the CDR3 is TGTGCCAGCAGTAGGGACGGGACAGCTACCTACGAGCAGTACTTC. Translated: CASSRDGTATYEQYF.